One sample yielded the 16 T cell receptor beta chains listed below, sequenced in a study of shared clonotypes between healthy human individuals. Sequencing used immunoSEQ multiplex PCR; TCRdb keeps in-frame clones, though not all of them. The repertoire has a few million clones, 80% to 95% of them found once; the top ten carry 0.39%. What was sequenced was naive CD4+ T cells from PBMCs. Regarding subset: CD45RA+ positively selected. These TCRs come from a man aged 18-30 years in good health. Some clones in this sample may be carry-over from other donors' samples.

V and J are TRBV25-1 and TRBJ2-7; D gene unclear. CDR1 is MGHDK, CDR2 SYGVNS, per germline. Trimming took off 6 bases at V and 3 bases at J, with 15 bases between the two ends. The CDR3 loop spans 14 amino acids. The DNA for the CDR3 is TGTGCCAGCAGGAATCCGGGCCTTTTCTACGAGCAGTACTTC. The encoded protein is CASRNPGLFYEQYF.

V gene TRBV7-2 combines with J gene TRBJ1-5; TRBD1 might be the D (5 bases). Trimming left V 3 bases short and J 0 bases short, with 9 bases between. CDR1 is SGHTA, CDR2 FQGNSA, per germline. The CDR3 totals 15 residues. The CDR3 DNA reads as TGTGCCAGCAGCTTTACTGGGGCTAGCAATCAGCCCCAGCATTTT. It yields the protein CASSFTGASNQPQHF.

The CDR3 sequence: CASSRPGQGNTIYF. The CDR3 DNA follows: TGTGCCAGCAGTCGCCCGGGACAAGGAAACACCATATATTTT. The chain couples TRBV6-5 to TRBJ1-3; a weak D match, TRBD1 (6 bases). V gave up 5 bases and J gave up 4 bases, with 12 bases separating them. This CDR3 has 14 amino acids. Germline V gene lookup returns CDR1 MNHEY and CDR2 SVGAGI.

CDR3 DNA: TGTGCCAGCAGTTTAGTCCCGACATCCATAACAAGCACAGATACGCAGTATTTT. It yields the protein CASSLVPTSITSTDTQYF. The V gene is TRBV28, the J gene TRBJ2-3, with D uncertain. The CDR3 runs to 18 residues. Trimming took 2 bases from V and 0 from J, leaving 18 bases between them. Germline V CDR1 and CDR2: MDHEN, SYDVKM.

This clone was counted between two and nine times. V and J are TRBV27 and TRBJ2-7; 11 bases match TRBD1. The CDR3 runs to 19 residues. The junction had 14 bases not matched to a gene; V was cut back by 4 bases and J by 0 bases. Germline V lookup: CDR1 MNHEY, CDR2 SMNVEV (reference sequence). The CDR3 DNA is TGTGCCAGCAGTTCAGGACAGGGGGCTGGGCTAGCAGTCTCCTACGAGCAGTACTTC. This codes for CASSSGQGAGLAVSYEQYF.

The rearrangement joins TRBV7-9 to TRBJ1-4; 7 nucleotides agree with TRBD1. Germline trimming cut 2 bases from V and 5 bases from J; bases unmatched to any gene: 11. Germline V CDR1 and CDR2: SEHNR, FQNEAQ (reference sequence). The CDR3 covers 17 residues. The CDR3, as DNA: TGTGCCAGCAGCTTATACCTCGACAGGACAGGCAATGAAAAACTGTTTTTT. Amino acid sequence: CASSLYLDRTGNEKLFF.

The chain has TRBV28 and TRBJ1-4; D may be TRBD1 (6 bases). CDR3 length equals 16 residues. Germline V gene lookup returns CDR1 MDHEN and CDR2 SYDVKM. V was trimmed by 5 bases and J by 7 bases, leaving 20 bases between them. CDR3 DNA sequence: TGTGCCAGCAGTCCCGTATTAGCCAGGGGAGGTGAAAAACTGTTTTTT. It translates to CASSPVLARGGEKLFF.

The rearrangement links TRBV2 to TRBJ2-2; TRBD1 aligns across 7 bases. The V gene's germline CDR1 is SNHLY and CDR2 FYNNEI. This CDR3 is 15 amino acids long. V was pared by 5 bases and J by 4 bases, with 7 bases of the junction left unmatched. This CDR3 is CASSITGVGTGELFF. CDR3 in DNA: TGTGCCAGCAGTATAACAGGGGTGGGCACCGGGGAGCTGTTTTTT.

The chain couples TRBV4-1 to TRBJ1-2; D is unclear. V was clipped by 4 bases and J by 7 bases, with 19 bases between them. The germline V gene encodes CDR1 MGHRA and CDR2 YSYEKL. This CDR3 is built from 15 residues. The CDR3 DNA sequence: TGCGCCAGCAGCCCGACGAATCTTCAGAGGCCTGGCTACACCTTC. This sequence encodes CASSPTNLQRPGYTF.

The V call is TRBV5-1, the J call TRBJ2-3, with 7 bases that match TRBD2. The CDR3 length is 13 residues. V shed 7 bases, J shed 3 bases, and the junction held 5 bases outside the gene matches. Germline loops: CDR1 SGHRS, CDR2 YFSETQ. In DNA form, the CDR3 reads TGCGCCAGCCAGACAGCGGGGACAGATACGCAGTATTTT. It specifies CASQTAGTDTQYF. The full variable domain, rest sourced from reference TRBV5-1 and TRBJ2-3, is KAGVTQTPRYLIKTRGQQVTLSCSPISGHRSVSWYQQTPGQGLQFLFEYFSETQRNKGNFPGRFSGRQFSNSRSEMNVSTLELGDSALYLCASQTAGTDTQYFGPGTRLTVL.

The chain carries TRBV9 and TRBJ2-3, with 11 bases that match TRBD2. Germline V gene data show CDR1 as SGDLS and CDR2 as YYNGEE. The CDR3 consists of 16 residues. The V segment lost 0 bases and the J segment 11 bases; nucleotides outside the gene matches: 11. The CDR3 sequence is CASSVEWTSGYRGQYF. In nucleotides, the CDR3 is TGTGCCAGCAGCGTAGAGTGGACTAGCGGGTACAGGGGGCAGTATTTT.

The CDR3 coding sequence is TGTGCCAGCAGCCAGGGGACAGGGAATGAAAAACTGTTTTTT. Protein: CASSQGTGNEKLFF. V is TRBV4-2 and J is TRBJ1-4; 9 positions match TRBD1. The CDR3 totals 14 residues. The germline gives CDR1 LGHNA, CDR2 YNFKEQ. The junction had 1 base not matched to a gene; V was cut back by 3 bases and J by 5 bases.

The chain combines TRBV29-1 with TRBJ2-1, with TRBD2 identical over 7 bases. Trimming cost V 5 bases and J 0 bases; bases outside gene matches: 4. The length of the CDR3 is 14 residues. Per germline, CDR1 SQVTM and CDR2 ANQGSEA. The CDR3, as DNA: TGCAGCGTTTGGGGAGGGTACTCCTACAATGAGCAGTTCTTC. This gives the protein CSVWGGYSYNEQFF.

V usage is TRBV4-1 and J usage is TRBJ1-1; unclear D gene. Germline-derived CDR1 and CDR2 are MGHRA and YSYEKL. The CDR3 is 14 residues long. Trimming stripped 3 bases from V and 5 bases from J, with 13 bases between. CDR3 sequence: CASSQSGRRTEAFF. CDR3 DNA sequence: TGCGCCAGCAGCCAGAGCGGTCGGCGGACTGAAGCTTTCTTT.

The rearrangement uses TRBV5-1 and TRBJ1-3; 7 bases are a match to TRBD1. V lost 0 bases, J lost 0 bases, and 6 bases stayed unmatched. Germline CDR1 SGHRS, CDR2 YFSETQ. This CDR3 spans 17 amino acids. The CDR3 loop reads CASSLALGDSSGNTIYF. CDR3 nucleotides: TGCGCCAGCAGCTTGGCCCTGGGGGACAGCTCTGGAAACACCATATATTTT.

The chain combines TRBV28 with TRBJ2-7, with D uncertain. Looked up from germline, CDR1 is MDHEN and CDR2 is SYDVKM. The length of the CDR3 is 12 residues. The CDR3 nucleotides are TGTTGTGCTTTAGGACCCCGAGGCGAGCAGTACTTC. Encoded protein: CCALGPRGEQYF.